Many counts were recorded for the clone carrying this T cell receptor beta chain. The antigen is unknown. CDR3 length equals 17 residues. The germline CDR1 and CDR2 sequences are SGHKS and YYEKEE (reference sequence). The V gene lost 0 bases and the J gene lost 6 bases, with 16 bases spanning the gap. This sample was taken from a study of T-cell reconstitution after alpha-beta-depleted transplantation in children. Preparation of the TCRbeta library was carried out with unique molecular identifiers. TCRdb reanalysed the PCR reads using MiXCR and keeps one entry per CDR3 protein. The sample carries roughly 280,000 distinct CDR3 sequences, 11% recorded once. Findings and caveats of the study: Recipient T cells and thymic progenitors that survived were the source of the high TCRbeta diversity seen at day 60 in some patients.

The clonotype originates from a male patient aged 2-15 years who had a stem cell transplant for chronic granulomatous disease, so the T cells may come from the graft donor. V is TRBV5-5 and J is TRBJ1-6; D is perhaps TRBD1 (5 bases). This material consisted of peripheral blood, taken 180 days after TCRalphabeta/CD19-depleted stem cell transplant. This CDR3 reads CASSLAQAGRFNSPLHF. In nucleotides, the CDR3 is TGTGCCAGCAGCTTGGCCCAGGCGGGACGGTTTAATTCACCCCTCCACTTT.